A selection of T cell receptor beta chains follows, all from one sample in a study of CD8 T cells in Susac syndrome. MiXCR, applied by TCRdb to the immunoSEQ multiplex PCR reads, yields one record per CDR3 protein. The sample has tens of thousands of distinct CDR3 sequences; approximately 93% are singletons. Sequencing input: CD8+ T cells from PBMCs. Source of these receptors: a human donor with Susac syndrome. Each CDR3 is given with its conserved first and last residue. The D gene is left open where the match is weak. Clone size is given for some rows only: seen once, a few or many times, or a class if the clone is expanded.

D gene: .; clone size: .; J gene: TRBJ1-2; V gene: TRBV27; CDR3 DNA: TGTGCCAGCGGCCCCGGTAGATGGGTCACCTTC; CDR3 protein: CASGPGRWVTF
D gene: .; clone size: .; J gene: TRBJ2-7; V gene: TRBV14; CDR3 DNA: TGTGCCAGCAGCCCGCGGACAGACTACGAGCAGTACTTC; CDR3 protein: CASSPRTDYEQYF
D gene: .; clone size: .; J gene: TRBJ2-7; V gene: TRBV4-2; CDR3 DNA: TGTGCCAGCAGCCAAGATGGGGCAGGTGCCGCCTACGAGCAGTACTTC; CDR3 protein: CASSQDGAGAAYEQYF
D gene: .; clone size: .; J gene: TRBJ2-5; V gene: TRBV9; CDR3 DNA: TGTGCCAGCAGCGTAAACCGAGACGGGGACTCTCAAGAGACCCAGTACTTC; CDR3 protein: CASSVNRDGDSQETQYF
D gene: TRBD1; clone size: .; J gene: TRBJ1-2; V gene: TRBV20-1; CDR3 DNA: TGCAGTGCTGACAGGGTTCGGCCCTTTAGGGTGTATGGCTACACCTTC; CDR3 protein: CSADRVRPFRVYGYTF
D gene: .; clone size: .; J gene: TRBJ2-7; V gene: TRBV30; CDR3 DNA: TGTGCCTGCTGGGACGGAAGATACGAGCAGTACTTC; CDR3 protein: CACWDGRYEQYF
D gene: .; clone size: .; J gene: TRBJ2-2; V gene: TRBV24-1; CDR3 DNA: TGTGCCACCAGTGATTTGGGACAGCCGAACACCGGGGAGCTGTTTTTT; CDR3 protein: CATSDLGQPNTGELFF
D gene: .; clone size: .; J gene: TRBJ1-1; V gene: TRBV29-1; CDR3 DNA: TGCAGCGTTGACAGCATGAACACTGAAGCTTTCTTT; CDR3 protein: CSVDSMNTEAFF
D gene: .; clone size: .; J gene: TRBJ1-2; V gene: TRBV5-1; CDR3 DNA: TGCGCCAGCAGCTTGGGCTATGACTACACCTTC; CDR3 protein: CASSLGYDYTF
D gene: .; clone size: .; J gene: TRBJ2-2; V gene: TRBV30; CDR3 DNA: TGTGCCTGGAGCGAAGGGATTGGAGCCGGGGAGCTGTTTTTT; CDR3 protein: CAWSEGIGAGELFF
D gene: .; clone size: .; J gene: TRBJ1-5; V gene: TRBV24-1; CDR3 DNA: TGTGCCACCACCGGAGGGTTCGATCAGCCCCAGCATTTT; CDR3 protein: CATTGGFDQPQHF
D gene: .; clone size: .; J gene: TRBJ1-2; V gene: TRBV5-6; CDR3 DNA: TGTGCCAGCAGCTCAGGAACAACCTATGGCTACACCTTC; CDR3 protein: CASSSGTTYGYTF
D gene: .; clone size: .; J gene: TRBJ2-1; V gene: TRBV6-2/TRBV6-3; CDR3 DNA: TGTGCCAGCAGTTACTCCTACCGGCGGGGTCTCAATGAGCAGTTCTTC; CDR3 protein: CASSYSYRRGLNEQFF
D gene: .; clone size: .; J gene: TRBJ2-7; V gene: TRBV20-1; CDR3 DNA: TGCAGTGCTAGAGATCTTCGGGACACCTTCTCCTACGAGCAGTACTTC; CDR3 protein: CSARDLRDTFSYEQYF
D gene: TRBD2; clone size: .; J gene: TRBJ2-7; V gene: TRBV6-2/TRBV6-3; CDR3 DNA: TGTGCCAGCGGGGGACTTCGCCTAGCGGCTTACTTC; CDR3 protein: CASGGLRLAAYF
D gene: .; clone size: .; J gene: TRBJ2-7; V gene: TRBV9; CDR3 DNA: TGTGCCAGCAGCGGGCCCCTTGAGGGGGAGGAGTCCTACGAGCAGTACTTC; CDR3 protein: CASSGPLEGEESYEQYF
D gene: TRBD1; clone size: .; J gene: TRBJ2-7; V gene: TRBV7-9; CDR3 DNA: TGTGCCAGCAGCTTAGGCAGGGGGCATGAGCAGTACTTC; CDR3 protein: CASSLGRGHEQYF
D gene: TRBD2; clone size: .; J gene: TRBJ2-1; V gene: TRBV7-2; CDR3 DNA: TGTGCCAGCAGCCCAAGCCCAACTAGCGGGGGGCACAATGAGCAGTTCTTC; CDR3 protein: CASSPSPTSGGHNEQFF
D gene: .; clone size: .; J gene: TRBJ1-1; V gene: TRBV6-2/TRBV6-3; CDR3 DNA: TGTGCCAGCAGTTACGCGAGGGGCATTAAGGACACTGAAGCTTTCTTT; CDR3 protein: CASSYARGIKDTEAFF
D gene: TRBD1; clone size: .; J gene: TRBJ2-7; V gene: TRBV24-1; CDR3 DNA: TGTGCCACCTCCGAGGGACAGGGCTCCTACGAGCAGTACTTC; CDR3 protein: CATSEGQGSYEQYF
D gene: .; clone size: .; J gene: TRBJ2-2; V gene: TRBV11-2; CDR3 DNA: TGTGCCAGCAGCCCGGTACTGGACACCGGGGAGCTGTTTTTT; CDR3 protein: CASSPVLDTGELFF
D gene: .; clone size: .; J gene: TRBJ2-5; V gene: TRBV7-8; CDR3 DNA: TGTGCCATCCCTACCGAAGGGGGGGAAGAGACCCAGTACTTC; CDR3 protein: CAIPTEGGEETQYF
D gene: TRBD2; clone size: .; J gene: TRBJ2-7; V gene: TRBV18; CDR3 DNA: TGTGCCAGCTTGGGGGGGAGCTCCTACGAGCAGTACTTC; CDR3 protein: CASLGGSSYEQYF
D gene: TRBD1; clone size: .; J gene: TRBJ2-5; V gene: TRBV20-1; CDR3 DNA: TGCAGTGCTAGATACCCCCGGGGACAGGGTTGGGAGACCCAGTACTTC; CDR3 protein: CSARYPRGQGWETQYF
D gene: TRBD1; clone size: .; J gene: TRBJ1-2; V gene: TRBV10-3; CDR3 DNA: TGTGCCATCCTCGACCGGGACAGGGCCTATGGCTACACCTTC; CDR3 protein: CAILDRDRAYGYTF
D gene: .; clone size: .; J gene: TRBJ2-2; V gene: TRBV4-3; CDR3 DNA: TGCGCCAGCAGCCAAGATATAGCCACCGGGGAGCTGTTTTTT; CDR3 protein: CASSQDIATGELFF
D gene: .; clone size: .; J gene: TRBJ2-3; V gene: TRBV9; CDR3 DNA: TGTGCCAGCAGCGTCGGGACTGGAGGTGCGGGTACGCAGTATTTT; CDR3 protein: CASSVGTGGAGTQYF
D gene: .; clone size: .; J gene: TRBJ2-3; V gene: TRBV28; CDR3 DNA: TGTGCCAGCAGTGTCCGGGCCCGCACAGATACGCAGTATTTT; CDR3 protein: CASSVRARTDTQYF
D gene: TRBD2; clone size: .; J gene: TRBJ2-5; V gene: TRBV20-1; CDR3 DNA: TGCAGTGCGAAGACTAGCGGGGGACACCAAGAGACCCAGTACTTC; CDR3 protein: CSAKTSGGHQETQYF
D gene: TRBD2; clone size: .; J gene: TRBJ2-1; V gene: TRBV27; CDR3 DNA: TGTGCCAGCCGAAGATCGGGACTAGCGAATGAGCAGTTCTTC; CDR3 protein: CASRRSGLANEQFF
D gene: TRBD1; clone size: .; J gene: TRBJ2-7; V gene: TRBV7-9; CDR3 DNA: TGTGCCAGCAGCCTCTGGGACAGGGGGAGGAGCGAGCAGTACTTC; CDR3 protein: CASSLWDRGRSEQYF
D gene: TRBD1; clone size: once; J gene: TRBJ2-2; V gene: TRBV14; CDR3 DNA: TGTGCCAGCAGCCACCCGATAGACAGGGTCGGTACCGGGGAGCTGTTTTTT; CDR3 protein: CASSHPIDRVGTGELFF
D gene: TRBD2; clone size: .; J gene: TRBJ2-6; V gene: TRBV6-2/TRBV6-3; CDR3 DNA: TGTGCCAGCACCCCGACTAGCGGGGGAGACGGGGCCAACGTCCTGACTTTC; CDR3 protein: CASTPTSGGDGANVLTF
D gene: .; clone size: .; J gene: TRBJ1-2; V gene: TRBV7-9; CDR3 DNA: TGTGCCAGCAGCGCGCCCGGGGACTATGGCTACACCTTC; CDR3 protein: CASSAPGDYGYTF
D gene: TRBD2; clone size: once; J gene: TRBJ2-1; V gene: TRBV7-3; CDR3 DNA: TGTGCCAGCAGCTTATCTAGCGGGGTCTACAATGAGCAGTTCTTC; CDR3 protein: CASSLSSGVYNEQFF
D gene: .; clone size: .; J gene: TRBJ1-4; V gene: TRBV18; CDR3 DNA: TGTGCCAGCTCAGAGAGAGCAACTAATGAAAAACTGTTTTTT; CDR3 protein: CASSERATNEKLFF
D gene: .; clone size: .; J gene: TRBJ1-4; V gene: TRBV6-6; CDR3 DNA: TGTGCCAGCAGTCCCGAGGTGGGGCCGCCGATGAGAAAACTGTTTTTT; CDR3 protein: CASSPEVGPPMRKLFF
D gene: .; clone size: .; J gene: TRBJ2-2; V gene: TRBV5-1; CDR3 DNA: TGCGCCAGCAGCTTGACCGCGCCTAACACCGGGGAGCTGTTTTTT; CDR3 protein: CASSLTAPNTGELFF
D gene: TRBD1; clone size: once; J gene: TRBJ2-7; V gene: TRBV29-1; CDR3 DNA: TGCAGCGTGCGGACAGGTCTTTCCTACGAGCAGTACTTC; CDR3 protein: CSVRTGLSYEQYF
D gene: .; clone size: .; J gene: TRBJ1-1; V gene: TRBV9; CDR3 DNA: TGTGCCAGCAGCGTTGGACAGCGAGGAACTGAAGCTTTCTTT; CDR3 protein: CASSVGQRGTEAFF
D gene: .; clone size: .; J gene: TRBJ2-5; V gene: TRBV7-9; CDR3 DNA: TGTGCCAGCAGCTCCCCTGAAGGGATGGAGACCCAGTACTTC; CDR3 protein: CASSSPEGMETQYF
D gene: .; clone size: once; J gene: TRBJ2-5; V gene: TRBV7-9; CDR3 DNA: TGTGCCAGCAACACGGACCGGAGGGCCCAGTACTTC; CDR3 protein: CASNTDRRAQYF
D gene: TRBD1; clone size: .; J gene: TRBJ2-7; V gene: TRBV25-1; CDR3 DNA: TGTGCCAGCAGTGCGAGACAGGGGTCACCCTACGAGCAGTACTTC; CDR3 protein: CASSARQGSPYEQYF
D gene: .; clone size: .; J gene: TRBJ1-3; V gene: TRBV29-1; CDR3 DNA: TGCAGCGTAGAAGACACGGGACATATCTCTGGAAACACCATATATTTT; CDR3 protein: CSVEDTGHISGNTIYF
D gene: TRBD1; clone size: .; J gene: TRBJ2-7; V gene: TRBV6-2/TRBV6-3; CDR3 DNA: TGTGCCAGCAGTTACATCCCGTCCCCGTCGGACAGGTACTACGAGCAGTACTTC; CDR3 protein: CASSYIPSPSDRYYEQYF
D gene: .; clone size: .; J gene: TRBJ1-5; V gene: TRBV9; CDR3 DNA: TGTGCCAGCACCACGGGCGATAGCAATCAGCCCCAGCATTTT; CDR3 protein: CASTTGDSNQPQHF
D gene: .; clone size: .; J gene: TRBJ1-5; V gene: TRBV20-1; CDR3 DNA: TGCAGTGCAGCCCTTGTGGGACTTAGCAATCAGCCCCAGCATTTT; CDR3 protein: CSAALVGLSNQPQHF
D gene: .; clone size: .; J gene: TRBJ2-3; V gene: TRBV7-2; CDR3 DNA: TGTGCCAGCAGCTTAGGGGGGGCGGCTAGCACAGATACGCAGTATTTT; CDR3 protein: CASSLGGAASTDTQYF
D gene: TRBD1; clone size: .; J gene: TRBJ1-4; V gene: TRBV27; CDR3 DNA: TGTGCCAGCAGTGGATTACCCGGGACAGAGAATGAAAAACTGTTTTTT; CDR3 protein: CASSGLPGTENEKLFF
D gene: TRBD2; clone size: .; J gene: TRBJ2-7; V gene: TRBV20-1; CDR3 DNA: TGCAGTGCTAGGTTTCTAGCGGGGGTGAATCTCTACGAGCAGTACTTC; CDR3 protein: CSARFLAGVNLYEQYF
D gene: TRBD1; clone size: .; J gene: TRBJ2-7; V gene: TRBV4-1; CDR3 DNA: TGCGCCAGCAGCTCGGCGGGGACAGGGTTCTACGAGCAGTACTTC; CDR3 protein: CASSSAGTGFYEQYF
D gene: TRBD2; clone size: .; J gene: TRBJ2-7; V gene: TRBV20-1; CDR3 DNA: TGCAGTGCTTATAGCGGGGGGGCCTACGAGCAGTACTTC; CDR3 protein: CSAYSGGAYEQYF
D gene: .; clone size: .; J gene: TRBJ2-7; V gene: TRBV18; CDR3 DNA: TGTGCCAGCTCAATCGACGGCTCCTACGAGCAGTACTTC; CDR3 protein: CASSIDGSYEQYF
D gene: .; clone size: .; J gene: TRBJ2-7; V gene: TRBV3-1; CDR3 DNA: TGTGCCAGCGGTCCCGGGACCCCCTACGAGCAGTACTTC; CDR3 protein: CASGPGTPYEQYF
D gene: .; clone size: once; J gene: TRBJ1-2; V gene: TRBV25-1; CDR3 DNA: TGTGCCAGCAGTGTGGGGGAGTACTATGGCTACACCTTC; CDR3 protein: CASSVGEYYGYTF
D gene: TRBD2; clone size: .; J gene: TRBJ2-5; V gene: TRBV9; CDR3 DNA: TGTGCCAGCAGCCTCGGCGGGGGTCCCCAAGAGACCCAGTACTTC; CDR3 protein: CASSLGGGPQETQYF
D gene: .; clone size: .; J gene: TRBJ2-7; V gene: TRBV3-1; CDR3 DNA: TGTGCCAGCAGCCAAGACCCCCTAGGAGACGAGCAGTACTTC; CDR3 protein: CASSQDPLGDEQYF
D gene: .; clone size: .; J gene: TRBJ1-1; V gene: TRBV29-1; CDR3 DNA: TGCAGCGTTCCCCAGCGAACTGAAGCTTTCTTT; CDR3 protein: CSVPQRTEAFF